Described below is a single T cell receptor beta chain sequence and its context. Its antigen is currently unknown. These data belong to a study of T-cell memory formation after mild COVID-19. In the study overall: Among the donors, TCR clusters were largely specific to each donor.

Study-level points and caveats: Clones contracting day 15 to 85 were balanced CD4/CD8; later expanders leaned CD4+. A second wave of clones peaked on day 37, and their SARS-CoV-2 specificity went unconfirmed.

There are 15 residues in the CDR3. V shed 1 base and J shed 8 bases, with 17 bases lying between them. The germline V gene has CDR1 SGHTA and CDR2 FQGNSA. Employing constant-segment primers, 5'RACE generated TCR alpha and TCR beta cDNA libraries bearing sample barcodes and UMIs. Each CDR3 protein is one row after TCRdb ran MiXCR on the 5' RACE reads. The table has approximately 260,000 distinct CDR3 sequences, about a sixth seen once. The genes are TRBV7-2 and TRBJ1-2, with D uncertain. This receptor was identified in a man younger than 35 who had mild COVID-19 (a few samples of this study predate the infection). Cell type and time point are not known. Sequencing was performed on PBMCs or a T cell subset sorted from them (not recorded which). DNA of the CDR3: TGTGCCAGCAGCTTAGGAGCGTCCGGGCCGGCAGGCTACACCTTC. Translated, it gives CASSLGASGPAGYTF. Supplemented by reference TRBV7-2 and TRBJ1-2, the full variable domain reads GAGVSQSPSNKVTEKGKDVELRCDPISGHTALYWYRQSLGQGLEFLIYFQGNSAPDKSGLPSDRFSAERTGGSVSTLTIQRTQQEDSAVYLCASSLGASGPAGYTFGSGTRLTVV.